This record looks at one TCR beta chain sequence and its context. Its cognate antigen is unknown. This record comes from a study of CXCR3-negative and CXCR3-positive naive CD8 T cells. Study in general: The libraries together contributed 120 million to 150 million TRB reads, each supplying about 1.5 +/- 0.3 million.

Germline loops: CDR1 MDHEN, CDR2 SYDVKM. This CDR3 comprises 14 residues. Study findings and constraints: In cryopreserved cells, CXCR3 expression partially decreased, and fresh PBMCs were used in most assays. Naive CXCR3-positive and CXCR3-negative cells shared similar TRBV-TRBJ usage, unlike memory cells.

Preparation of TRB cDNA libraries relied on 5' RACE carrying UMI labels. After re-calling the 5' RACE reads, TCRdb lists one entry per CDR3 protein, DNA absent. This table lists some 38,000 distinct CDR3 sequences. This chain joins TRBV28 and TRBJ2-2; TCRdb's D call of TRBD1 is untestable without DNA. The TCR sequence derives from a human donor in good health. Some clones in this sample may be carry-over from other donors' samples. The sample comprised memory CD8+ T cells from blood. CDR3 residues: CASRTGGDTGELFF.